The source of this T cell receptor beta chain is a study of T cells after yellow fever vaccination. Between the trimmed V and J ends, which lost 3 bases and 0 bases, there was a span of 9 bases. The CDR3 runs 15 residues. Germline V lookup: CDR1 MGHRA, CDR2 YSYEKL. TCRdb re-called the 5' RACE reads with MiXCR, one entry per CDR3 protein. This sample carries 130,000 or so distinct CDR3 sequences, about 16% of them seen once, and the ten largest clones take roughly 43%. The input for sequencing was CD8+ T cells sorted from PBMCs, taken 5 days after the yellow fever booster vaccination. V usage is TRBV4-1 and J usage is TRBJ2-1, with unresolved D. The sequence derives from a man aged 18 to 35 who received the YFV17D yellow fever vaccine. The CDR3 DNA reads as TGCGCCAGCAGCCAGGCTAGGAGCTCCTACAATGAGCAGTTCTTC. Translated: CASSQARSSYNEQFF.